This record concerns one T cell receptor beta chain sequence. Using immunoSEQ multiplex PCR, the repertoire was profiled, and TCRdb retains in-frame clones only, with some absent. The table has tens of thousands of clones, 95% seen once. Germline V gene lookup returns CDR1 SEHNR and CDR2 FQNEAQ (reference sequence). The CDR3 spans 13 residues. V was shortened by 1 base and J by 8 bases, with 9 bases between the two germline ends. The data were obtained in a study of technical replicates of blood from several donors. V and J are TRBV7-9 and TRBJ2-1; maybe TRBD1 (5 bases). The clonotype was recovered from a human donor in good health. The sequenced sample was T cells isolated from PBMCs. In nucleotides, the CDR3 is TGTGCCAGCAGCTTAGGTTCAGGGTATGAGCAGTTCTTC. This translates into CASSLGSGYEQFF.